This is a list of T cell receptor beta chains from one sample in a study of blood T cell repertoires in COVID-19. Produced via immunoSEQ multiplex PCR; TCRdb's table is partial and in-frame only. The table lists approximately 250,000 clones, 86% of them singletons. The material sequenced was peripheral blood. The source is a middle-aged man with active or convalescent COVID-19. CDR3s leave out the opening cysteine and the closing phenylalanine or tryptophan. D genes are given only for firm matches.

V,J,D,CDR3
TRBV11-3,TRBJ2-4,-,ASSSLIAKNIQY
TRBV28,TRBJ1-2,-,ASRSATPPVGYT
TRBV15,TRBJ1-5,TRBD1,ATSNPDRAESGNQPQH
TRBV19,TRBJ2-3,-,ASQGSWTTDTQY
TRBV5-5,TRBJ1-2,TRBD1,ASSLVAGGVDYGYT
TRBV5-1,TRBJ2-7,TRBD2,ASSPGTATSGRSYEQY
TRBV5-1,TRBJ2-2,-,ASSLAAGSNTGELF
TRBV11-3,TRBJ1-2,TRBD1,ASSTRQGLGSNGYT
TRBV5-6,TRBJ1-1,TRBD1,ASSLSGGLNTEAF
TRBV7-2,TRBJ1-4,-,ASGKQASGEKLF
TRBV10-2,TRBJ2-3,-,ASSELAGNTDTQY
TRBV11-2,TRBJ1-1,-,ASSSSTGNTEAF
TRBV7-9,TRBJ2-1,TRBD2,ASSSTSGGDYNEQF
TRBV2,TRBJ1-4,-,ASNVHLGAPSDC
TRBV6-5,TRBJ2-5,-,ASSLSGNHQETQY
TRBV3-1/TRBV3-2,TRBJ2-7,-,ASSQESASTTKRY
TRBV3-1/TRBV3-2,TRBJ1-1,-,ASSPDTQNTEAF
TRBV2,TRBJ2-2,TRBD2,ASRRFSGRVTGELF
TRBV27,TRBJ1-3,TRBD1,ASTGAGQPFSGNTIY
TRBV27,TRBJ1-6,-,ASSTQINSPLH
TRBV9,TRBJ2-7,-,ASSVDYSRSYEQY
TRBV9,TRBJ1-1,TRBD1,ASSVVRTGNMNTEAF
TRBV11-2,TRBJ2-1,TRBD2,ASSPLAGPYNEQF
TRBV7-2,TRBJ2-2,-,ASSLGWVGNVGELF
TRBV14,TRBJ1-1,-,ASSHQTVSTEAF
TRBV11-2,TRBJ2-3,TRBD2,ASSPGLAGASDTQY
TRBV7-9,TRBJ2-1,TRBD2,ASSLAWLAGAKNEQF
TRBV24-1,TRBJ2-2,-,ATSTGSADTGELF
TRBV30,TRBJ1-3,-,AWSPPGVGNTIY
TRBV3-1/TRBV3-2,TRBJ1-3,-,ASSLLTGGSGNTIY
TRBV27,TRBJ2-1,TRBD2,ASSLSGTSGSNEQF
TRBV12-3/TRBV12-4,TRBJ2-1,-,ASSSTPSQF
TRBV30,TRBJ1-2,-,AWSGRGPEGYT
TRBV4-2,TRBJ1-5,-,ASSQRVEGNQPQH
TRBV19,TRBJ1-5,-,ASSPQGMGYLPQH
TRBV5-4,TRBJ2-5,TRBD1,ASTRGQETQY
TRBV6-9,TRBJ2-7,TRBD1,ASTTDDSGQGPDEQY
TRBV14,TRBJ1-1,-,ASSRDTYTEAF
TRBV5-8,TRBJ1-2,TRBD1,ASSIKTGLSYT
TRBV14,TRBJ1-4,-,ASSQLGTPNEKLF
TRBV7-9,TRBJ1-1,-,ASSPLQGNTEAF
TRBV28,TRBJ1-1,TRBD1,ASSLSGTGSF
TRBV10-3,TRBJ2-7,TRBD2,AISVGGAYEQY
TRBV7-7,TRBJ2-7,-,ASSLERTGEQY
TRBV6-6,TRBJ2-7,-,ATAPETYEQY
TRBV4-2,TRBJ1-1,TRBD1,ASSRQGAGVVKGEAF
TRBV6-5,TRBJ1-1,TRBD1,ASSYSGQGLYTEAF
TRBV28,TRBJ2-5,TRBD2,ASSSSGGGETQY
TRBV30,TRBJ1-5,-,AFAGGGSLSNQPQH
TRBV10-2,TRBJ2-5,-,ASSGSSRETQY
TRBV19,TRBJ1-1,-,ASSITRGTEAF
TRBV24-1,TRBJ1-2,-,ATSDLRGTGIYGYT
TRBV27,TRBJ2-7,TRBD2,ASSTPLAAHYEQY